This T cell receptor beta chain was sequenced in a study of identical twins' blood T cells. This clonotype was detected a few times. What it recognizes is unknown. TCRdb called the 5' RACE reads again in MiXCR, with one record for every CDR3 protein. Of fewer than 450,000 distinct CDR3 sequences in the sample, around 30% were seen once. Study-wide results and caveats: Top TCRbeta clonotypes were shared more with twin than unrelated donors.

Germline loops: CDR1 SQVTM, CDR2 ANQGSEA. The CDR3 loop spans 14 amino acids. The J segment lost 4 bases and the V segment lost 7 bases, leaving 7 bases of the junction unmatched. The donors were healthy female monozygous twins, three pairs in total. The three twin pairs were reared together, likely meeting the same infections. This receptor was identified in a woman aged 18-49 years in good health. Material: PBMCs. V is TRBV29-1 and J is TRBJ2-3, with 11 nucleotides matching TRBD2. The DNA of the CDR3 is TGCAGCGGTAGCGGGGGGGCCCGCTCAGATACGCAGTATTTT. This sequence encodes CSGSGGARSDTQYF.